The 5 T cell receptor beta chains below were found in one sample sequenced in a study of human T cells and chemical hapten exposure. TCRdb reprocessed the RACE reads with MiXCR, giving one entry per CDR3 protein. The sample lists 85,000 to 100,000 distinct CDR3 sequences, 10% to 12% occurring once. The time point: pre-sensitization, week 0. The treatment denotes: therapeutic diphenylcyclopropenone sensitization with weekly scalp DPC. The specimen comprised whole blood, sampled in connection with sensitization to the hapten diphenylcyclopropenone (DPC). Receptor source: a woman in her sixties with alopecia areata. Some clones in this sample may be carry-over from other donors' samples.

The rearrangement joins TRBV2 to TRBJ1-6; perhaps TRBD1 as D (5 bases). The CDR3 covers 13 residues. Germline V gene lookup returns CDR1 SNHLY and CDR2 FYNNEI. V lost 11 bases, J lost 6 bases, and 14 bases lay in between. This chain's CDR3 is CAGGQGGNSPLHF. The CDR3 coding sequence is TGTGCCGGAGGGCAGGGAGGTAATTCACCCCTCCACTTT. Drawing the rest from reference TRBV2 and TRBJ1-6, the complete variable domain is EPEVTQTPSHQVTQMGQEVILRCVPISNHLYFYWYRQILGQKVEFLVSFYNNEISEKSEIFDDQFSVERPDGSNFTLKIRSTKLEDSAMYFCAGGQGGNSPLHFGNGTRLTVT.

This clonotype was observed a handful of times. Written as DNA, the CDR3 is TGTGCCAGCAGCTCCCCTAGCGGGGGGCCTCAAGAGACCCAGTACTTC. Encoded protein: CASSSPSGGPQETQYF. V gene TRBV7-2 combines with J gene TRBJ2-5; TRBD2 agrees at 11 bases. Germline values: CDR1 SGHTA, CDR2 FQGNSA. J was trimmed by 2 bases and V by 4 bases; bases with no gene match: 6. The length of the CDR3 is 16 residues.

The chain uses TRBV29-1 and TRBJ2-2; D possibly uses TRBD1 or TRBD2 (5 bases each). The V gene lost 4 bases and the J gene lost 2 bases, with 8 bases spanning the gap. The CDR3 has 13 amino acids. CDR1 SQVTM and CDR2 ANQGSEA come from the germline V gene. The CDR3 coding sequence is TGCAGCGTTGGAGGGGCCAACACCGGGGAGCTGTTTTTT. This codes for CSVGGANTGELFF.

This clonotype was counted at least ten times. This chain joins TRBV4-2 and TRBJ1-1; 9 nucleotides match TRBD1. Germline CDR1 LGHNA, CDR2 YNFKEQ. J lost 1 base, V lost 4 bases, and 4 bases had no gene match. The CDR3 runs to 15 residues. CDR3 in DNA: TGTGCCAGCAGCCCGGGACAGGGACCGAACACTGAAGCTTTCTTT. Its translation: CASSPGQGPNTEAFF.

This clonotype was recorded a few times. One end of the junction fails to match germline, which may point to a read error. The chain is built from TRBV13 and TRBJ2-3, with TRBD2 matching 12 bases. Germline V lookup: CDR1 PRHDT, CDR2 FYEKMQ (reference sequence). This CDR3 comprises 15 residues. The CDR3 region is CVSSSSGGATDTQYF. CDR3 DNA: TGTGTCAGCAGCTCTAGCGGGGGGGCCACAGATACGCAGTATTTT.